These T cell receptor beta chains were read from a single sample in a study of blood T cells in healthy people across ages. TCRdb fed the 5' RACE reads into MiXCR, producing one record per CDR3 protein. The table lists about 780,000 distinct CDR3 sequences, about 47% of them singletons, with 15% to 20% in the top ten. Sequenced sample: blood. The receptors here all came from an older man in good health. Each CDR3 is given with its conserved first and last residue. Each record gives: clone size, J gene, V gene, D gene, CDR3 protein, CDR3 DNA. D genes are given only for firm matches. Clone size is not always given. Where it is, it says once, few, many or a class for expanded clones.

NA | TRBJ2-7 | TRBV7-2 | TRBD1 | CASSSQTGELYEQYF | TGTGCCAGCAGCTCCCAGACAGGGGAGCTCTACGAGCAGTACTTC
NA | TRBJ2-1 | TRBV10-3 | TRBD2 | CAVSESGASGRNEQFF | TGTGCCGTCAGTGAGTCAGGTGCTAGCGGGCGGAATGAGCAGTTCTTC
NA | TRBJ2-2 | TRBV20-1 | TRBD2 | CSARSGIGELFF | TGCAGTGCTAGAAGCGGGATCGGGGAGCTGTTTTTT
NA | TRBJ2-7 | TRBV7-9 | TRBD2 | CASSPSGRVTEQYF | TGTGCCAGCAGCCCTAGCGGGAGGGTGACTGAGCAGTACTTC
NA | TRBJ1-4 | TRBV3-1 | NA | CASSLRTGSYVKLFF | TGTGCCAGCAGCCTCCGTACAGGTTCTTACGTAAAACTGTTTTTT
NA | TRBJ1-2 | TRBV24-1 | NA | CATSGEVGYTF | TGTGCCACCAGTGGTGAGGTTGGCTACACCTTC
NA | TRBJ2-2 | TRBV12-3/TRBV12-4 | NA | CASRLKDTGELFF | TGTGCCAGCAGACTAAAGGACACCGGGGAGCTGTTTTTT
NA | TRBJ2-7 | TRBV28 | NA | CASSSSSGSYNEQYF | TGTGCCAGCAGCTCGTCGAGCGGCTCCTACAATGAGCAGTACTTC
few | TRBJ2-5 | TRBV7-2 | TRBD1 | CASSPSYRGETQYF | TGTGCCAGCAGCCCTAGTTACAGGGGAGAGACCCAGTACTTC
NA | TRBJ2-6 | TRBV5-1 | TRBD1 | CASSLAWALAGGTGANVLTF | TGCGCCAGCAGCTTGGCCTGGGCCCTGGCAGGGGGCACTGGGGCCAACGTCCTGACTTTC
NA | TRBJ1-5 | TRBV7-2 | TRBD1 | CASSLVGQGARQPQHF | TGTGCCAGCAGCTTAGTGGGGCAGGGGGCGCGGCAGCCCCAGCATTTT
NA | TRBJ1-5 | TRBV6-6 | TRBD1 | CASTKQDRGPGNQPQHF | TGTGCCAGCACCAAACAAGACAGGGGGCCCGGCAATCAGCCCCAGCATTTT
NA | TRBJ1-2 | TRBV4-1 | TRBD1 | CASSQDHDRENGYTF | TGCGCCAGCAGCCAAGATCATGACAGGGAGAATGGCTACACCTTC
once | TRBJ2-5 | TRBV5-1 | NA | CASSQPGDEQYF | TGCGCCAGCAGCCAACCGGGGGATGAGCAGTACTTC
NA | TRBJ2-1 | TRBV7-2 | NA | CASTRDNNEQFF | TGTGCCAGCACCAGGGACAACAATGAGCAGTTCTTC
many | TRBJ2-7 | TRBV20-1 | TRBD2 | CSARVASGSSYEQYF | TGCAGTGCTAGAGTGGCTAGCGGGAGCTCCTACGAGCAGTACTTC
NA | TRBJ2-1 | TRBV9 | TRBD1 | CASSVEGQGSYNEQFF | TGTGCCAGCAGCGTAGAGGGACAGGGCTCCTACAATGAGCAGTTCTTC
NA | TRBJ2-7 | TRBV20-1 | TRBD2 | CSASSSGRANEQYF | TGCAGTGCTAGCTCTAGCGGGAGGGCCAACGAGCAGTACTTC
NA | TRBJ2-7 | TRBV28 | NA | CASSARLVTYEQYF | TGTGCCAGCAGTGCCCGACTAGTCACCTACGAGCAGTACTTC
NA | TRBJ2-2 | TRBV7-2 | NA | CASSGPGRVNTGELFF | TGTGCCAGCAGCGGCCCGGGGCGGGTGAACACCGGGGAGCTGTTTTTT
few | TRBJ2-5 | TRBV20-1 | TRBD2 | CSARVGTSGSRVTQYF | TGCAGTGCTAGAGTCGGGACTAGCGGGAGTAGGGTGACCCAGTACTTC
few | TRBJ2-3 | TRBV11-2 | TRBD2 | CASSRNSGRADTQYF | TGTGCCAGCAGCCGTAACAGCGGGAGGGCGGATACGCAGTATTTT
NA | TRBJ2-5 | TRBV7-9 | NA | CASSLREFQETQYF | TGTGCCAGCAGCTTAAGGGAGTTCCAGGAGACCCAGTACTTC
NA | TRBJ2-7 | TRBV12-3/TRBV12-4 | TRBD1 | CAGSPRQGADEQYF | TGTGCCGGCAGTCCCAGACAGGGGGCAGACGAGCAGTACTTC
NA | TRBJ2-7 | TRBV20-1 | NA | CSARGGLAAVSEQYF | TGCAGTGCTAGGGGGGGCCTTGCGGCAGTTTCCGAGCAGTACTTC
NA | TRBJ2-7 | TRBV5-1 | NA | CASRCGLANSEQYF | TGCGCCAGCAGATGTGGGCTAGCGAATTCCGAGCAGTACTTC
NA | TRBJ2-4 | TRBV4-1 | NA | CASSQAQLAKNIQYF | TGCGCCAGCAGCCAGGCCCAGTTAGCCAAAAACATTCAGTACTTC
many | TRBJ2-7 | TRBV3-1 | NA | CASSHRNEQYF | TGTGCCAGCAGCCACCGTAACGAGCAGTACTTC
NA | TRBJ2-5 | TRBV19 | NA | CASSLYRDHQETQYF | TGTGCCAGTAGTTTGTACCGGGACCACCAAGAGACCCAGTACTTC
NA | TRBJ2-1 | TRBV5-1 | NA | CASSLKIAYNEQFF | TGCGCCAGCAGCCTAAAAATAGCGTACAATGAGCAGTTCTTC
NA | TRBJ2-3 | TRBV5-1 | TRBD2 | CASRPPRASGSDTQYF | TGCGCCAGCAGACCCCCCCGGGCTAGCGGGAGTGATACGCAGTATTTT
NA | TRBJ1-2 | TRBV10-3 | NA | CAISESNPGLNYGYTF | TGTGCCATCAGTGAGTCGAATCCGGGCTTGAACTATGGCTACACCTTC
NA | TRBJ2-7 | TRBV10-3 | NA | CAISEERPGVSGRAYEQYF | TGTGCCATCAGTGAAGAGCGTCCAGGGGTGTCCGGGAGAGCATACGAGCAGTACTTC
NA | TRBJ2-5 | TRBV24-1 | NA | CATSDFRGRGGETQYF | TGTGCCACCAGTGATTTTAGGGGGAGAGGAGGAGAGACCCAGTACTTC
many | TRBJ2-1 | TRBV9 | NA | CASSAHFSSYNEQFF | TGTGCCAGCAGCGCCCACTTTAGCTCCTACAATGAGCAGTTCTTC
NA | TRBJ2-3 | TRBV5-1 | TRBD2 | CASSFGALQRGLTTDTQYF | TGCGCCAGCAGCTTCGGAGCCCTTCAGCGGGGCCTTACCACAGATACGCAGTATTTT